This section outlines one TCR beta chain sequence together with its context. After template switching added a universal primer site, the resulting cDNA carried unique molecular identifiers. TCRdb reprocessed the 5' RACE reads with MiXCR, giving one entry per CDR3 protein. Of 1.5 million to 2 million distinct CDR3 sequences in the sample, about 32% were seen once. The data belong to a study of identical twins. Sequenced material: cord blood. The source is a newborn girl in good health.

The CDR3 here is CASSYPVGTDTQYF. The CDR3 bases are TGTGCCAGCAGTTACCCGGTCGGCACAGATACGCAGTATTTT. This sequence joins TRBV6-5 and TRBJ2-3; D remains ambiguous. The CDR3 spans 14 residues. V dropped 2 bases and J dropped 1 base, with 7 bases sitting between them. From germline, CDR1 is MNHEY and CDR2 SVGAGI.